This T cell receptor (beta chain) originates from a study of molecular identifiers for immune sequencing clone quantification. A word on this clonotype: Antigen specificity is unknown. Without the conserved terminal phenylalanine or tryptophan, this CDR3 likely stems from a read error.

The germline V gene encodes CDR1 KGHDR and CDR2 SFDVKD. With 5 bases removed from V and 6 bases from J, the gap between germline ends came to 3 bases. CDR3 length: 11 residues. General study points: Among effectors, clones above 20 RNA copies held over 97% of molecules; among naive cells, under 1%.

One entry per CDR3 protein, called by TCRdb with MiXCR from the PCR reads. This table holds about 510,000 distinct CDR3 sequences, around 25% found once. V usage is TRBV24-1 and J usage is TRBJ2-2; D is unresolved. The source is a human donor in good health. Some libraries in this study had Jurkat cell RNA spiked in. The specimen sequenced was naive CD8+ T cells from blood, with Jurkat cell RNA spiked in. Subset indicated: FACS-sorted CD8+CD4-CCR7+CD45RA+ naive T cells. CDR3 DNA: TGTGCCACCAGTGTTCCCGGGGAGCTGTTTATT. Translated, it gives CATSVPGELFI.